Listed here are 13 T cell receptor beta chains from one sample, sequenced in a study of patients and donors after allogeneic stem cell transplantation. TCRdb used MiXCR to reprocess the RT-PCR reads, holding one entry per CDR3 protein. This table has about a million distinct CDR3 sequences, 18% appearing once. The sample consisted of blood, either unsorted or a sorted T cell fraction (not recorded which). Source of these receptors: a human donor who was either an allogeneic HSCT recipient or a stem cell or donor lymphocyte infusion donor (not recorded which). It is not recorded whose cells these are; they may come from a transplant donor.

This clonotype has at least ten counts. The chain combines TRBV24-1 with TRBJ2-2, with D unresolved. CDR1 is KGHDR and CDR2 is SFDVKD in the germline V gene. CDR3 size: 12 residues. The V and J ends lost 3 bases and 5 bases respectively, with 3 bases between them. CDR3 sequence: CATSDLTGELFF. The CDR3 DNA reads TGTGCCACCAGTGATCTTACCGGGGAGCTGTTTTTT.

The chain links TRBV30 to TRBJ1-5, with D maybe TRBD1 (5 bases). The CDR3 loop spans 14 amino acids. V was cut by 1 base and J by 3 bases, with 10 bases left in between. Looked up from germline, CDR1 is GTSNPN and CDR2 is SVGIG (reference sequence). This CDR3 is CAWSARGLNQPQHF. CDR3 sequence (DNA): TGTGCCTGGAGTGCGAGGGGACTCAATCAGCCCCAGCATTTT.

V usage is TRBV18 and J usage is TRBJ1-2; D call uncertain. Germline assignment: CDR1 KGHSH and CDR2 LQKENI. This CDR3 is built from 15 residues. V shed 0 bases and J shed 3 bases, with 11 bases lying between them. Here the CDR3 DNA reads TGTGCCAGCTCACCACCGGTCCGGGAACACTATGGCTACACCTTC. It yields the protein CASSPPVREHYGYTF.

This clonotype turned up a few times. V is TRBV12-3 or TRBV12-4 and J is TRBJ2-7; D ambiguous. CDR3 size: 13 residues. Trimming took off 3 bases at V and 3 bases at J, with 9 bases between the two ends. CDR3 sequence: CASSFVDYYEQYF. The CDR3 DNA follows: TGTGCCAGCAGTTTCGTGGATTACTACGAGCAGTACTTC.

This chain connects TRBV20-1 to TRBJ2-1; 7 positions match TRBD2. The CDR3 runs 16 residues. With V trimmed by 3 bases and J by 2 bases, 10 bases remained unmatched. The V gene's germline CDR1 is DFQATT and CDR2 SNEGSKA (reference sequence). CDR3 nucleotides: TGCAGTGCTAGTACGCCGGGGCTAGCGGCCTACAATGAGCAGTTCTTC. Its translation is CSASTPGLAAYNEQFF.

Ten or more counts support this clonotype. The chain combines TRBV9 with TRBJ2-5, with 7 nucleotides matching TRBD2. CDR1 and CDR2 (germline): SGDLS, YYNGEE. V lost 0 bases, J lost 4 bases, and 9 bases stayed unmatched. There are 16 residues in the CDR3. CDR3 DNA: TGTGCCAGCAGCGTAGGCCCCAGTTTAGCGGGAGAGACCCAGTACTTC. Translation: CASSVGPSLAGETQYF.

The rearrangement joins TRBV4-3 to TRBJ2-1, with D hard to call. V dropped 5 bases and J dropped 7 bases, with 15 bases sitting between them. In germline, CDR1 is LGHNA, CDR2 YSLEER. The length of the CDR3 is 14 residues. The CDR3 region is CASSARASLNEQFF. The DNA for the CDR3 is TGCGCCAGCAGCGCCCGGGCCTCCCTAAATGAGCAGTTCTTC.

The DNA of the CDR3 is TGCGCCAGCAGCTTGGGGTCGGGGGTCGACTATGGCTACACCTTC. Translation gives CASSLGSGVDYGYTF. J is TRBJ1-2 and V is TRBV5-1; weak D call: TRBD1 (5 bases). The germline CDR1 and CDR2 sequences are SGHRS and YFSETQ. The CDR3 consists of 15 residues. Trimming took off 0 bases at V and 3 bases at J, with 12 bases between the two ends.

This clonotype was seen more than once but under ten times. The chain uses TRBV4-2 and TRBJ2-1, with D tentatively TRBD1 (5 bases). Looked up from germline, CDR1 is LGHNA and CDR2 is YNFKEQ. V lost 1 base and J 8 bases, leaving 21 bases between the germline ends. The CDR3 consists of 17 residues. The CDR3 sequence: CASSQADRSQGRDEQFF. The CDR3, as DNA: TGTGCCAGCAGCCAAGCAGACCGGAGTCAGGGTCGCGATGAGCAGTTCTTC.

This clonotype was detected only a few times. The CDR3, as DNA: TGTGCCAGCAGTTTATCGTATCGGAGCTCCTACGAGCAGTACTTC. Its protein is CASSLSYRSSYEQYF. The rearrangement joins TRBV27 to TRBJ2-7; D gene ambiguous. The CDR3 contains 15 residues. V was shortened by 0 bases and J by 0 bases, with 9 bases between the two germline ends. CDR1 MNHEY and CDR2 SMNVEV come from the germline V gene (reference sequence).

V usage is TRBV6-1 and J usage is TRBJ2-1; 12 bases fit TRBD2. Germline CDR1 MNHNS, CDR2 SASEGT. J lost 5 bases, V lost 10 bases, and 3 bases had no gene match. The CDR3 is made up of 13 amino acids. CDR3 DNA: TGTGCCACCGGACTAGCGGGAAACAATGAGCAGTTCTTC. Protein sequence: CATGLAGNNEQFF.

The rearrangement uses TRBV4-3 and TRBJ1-1; 9 bases agree with TRBD1. Trimming removed 5 bases from V and 2 bases from J; junction bases left unmatched: 6. CDR1 LGHNA and CDR2 YSLEER come from the germline V gene. The CDR3 runs to 15 residues. In DNA, the CDR3 is TGCGCCAGCAGCGAAGGACAGGGGATTAACACTGAAGCTTTCTTT. It codes for CASSEGQGINTEAFF.

The chain employs TRBV5-6 and TRBJ2-7, with 9 nucleotides matching TRBD2. Germline CDR1 reads SGHDT; CDR2 reads YYEEEE. The CDR3 consists of 17 residues. V was clipped by 1 base and J by 4 bases; unmatched bases: 12. In DNA, the CDR3 is TGTGCCAGCAGCTTGTTAGGTAGCGGGAGTAATAGGTACGAGCAGTACTTC. Its protein product is CASSLLGSGSNRYEQYF.